The 11 T cell receptor beta chains reported below all come from one sample, sequenced in a study of T cell repertoires in cytomegalovirus infection. TCRdb reprocessed the reads with MiXCR, giving one entry per CDR3 protein. Altogether around 110,000 distinct CDR3 sequences are present, roughly 9.1% being singletons, with the ten largest covering roughly 29%. The antigens for these receptors are not known. Sequencing was done on a sample of PBMCs, sequenced either directly or after in vitro stimulation (not recorded which). Source of these receptors: a human donor in good health (CMV status not recorded). Some clones in this sample may be carry-over from other donors' samples.

This clonotype showed up many times. V gene TRBV29-1 combines with J gene TRBJ1-1; D ambiguous. The CDR3 is made up of 13 amino acids. Deletions cut 6 bases from V and 0 bases from J, with 11 bases between. Germline lookup yields CDR1 SQVTM and CDR2 ANQGSEA. The CDR3 DNA sequence: TGCAGCGTGGGGAGACGTATGAACACTGAAGCTTTCTTT. Amino acids: CSVGRRMNTEAFF. Based on the CDR3 plus reference TRBV29-1 and TRBJ1-1, the full variable domain is SAVISQKPSRDICQRGTSLTIQCQVDSQVTMMFWYRQQPGQSLTLIATANQGSEATYESGFVIDKFPISRPNLTFSTLTVSNMSPEDSSIYLCSVGRRMNTEAFFGQGTRLTVV.

This clonotype has more than one count but fewer than ten. The chain has TRBV2 and TRBJ1-2, with 11 bases fitting TRBD1. V dropped 6 bases and J dropped 8; count of bases not matched to a gene: 8. The CDR3 is 14 residues long. Germline CDR1 reads SNHLY; CDR2 reads FYNNEI. CDR3 amino acids: CASSPDRGRRGYTF. The DNA of the CDR3 is TGTGCCAGCAGCCCGGACAGGGGGCGGAGGGGCTACACCTTC.

This clonotype came up many times. The V and J genes are TRBV12-3 or TRBV12-4 and TRBJ2-5, with TRBD2 matching 8 bases. J was trimmed by 3 bases and V by 6 bases; bases with no gene match: 6. The CDR3 has 14 amino acids. CDR3 protein: CASSQGGGKETQYF. In DNA, the CDR3 is TGTGCCAGCAGCCAAGGCGGGGGGAAAGAGACCCAGTACTTC.

The sample holds many counts of this clonotype. J is TRBJ1-5 and V is TRBV28, with TRBD1 as a possible D gene (6 bases). The CDR3 has 15 amino acids. Germline V gene sequence: CDR1 MDHEN, CDR2 SYDVKM. V was cut by 2 bases and J by 11 bases, with 19 bases left in between. Here the CDR3 reads CASSLILTGSSSQHF. The DNA for the CDR3 is TGTGCCAGCAGTTTAATTTTAACAGGGAGTTCGTCCCAGCATTTT.

This clonotype was counted at least ten times. The chain uses TRBV7-2 and TRBJ2-2, with 7 bases aligning to TRBD2. The V gene's germline CDR1 is SGHTA and CDR2 FQGNSA. This CDR3 region has 15 residues. J lost 4 bases, V lost 1 base, and 3 bases had no gene match. Here the CDR3 reads CASSLGGGATGELFF. The CDR3 coding sequence is TGTGCCAGCAGCTTAGGCGGGGGTGCCACCGGGGAGCTGTTTTTT.

The CDR3 DNA reads TGTGCCAGCAGCGTAGGGATAGGCGCGGGGAACAATGAGCAGTTCTTC. Translating it yields CASSVGIGAGNNEQFF. The gene calls are TRBV9 and TRBJ2-1; D perhaps matches TRBD2 (6 bases). Trimming removed 0 bases from V and 5 bases from J, with 15 bases in between. CDR3 length: 16 amino acids. CDR1 is SGDLS and CDR2 is YYNGEE in the germline V gene.

The rearrangement uses TRBV11-1 and TRBJ1-1; D perhaps matches TRBD1 (6 bases). The germline gives CDR1 SGHAT, CDR2 FQDESV (reference sequence). The V gene lost 3 bases and the J gene lost 5 bases, with 13 bases spanning the gap. CDR3 length: 14 amino acids. Here the CDR3 DNA reads TGTGCCAGCAGCTTGACAGGCGAGGGAACTGAAGCTTTCTTT. Encoded protein: CASSLTGEGTEAFF.

V usage is TRBV12-3 or TRBV12-4 and J usage is TRBJ2-7, with 8 nucleotides matching TRBD2. V lost 8 bases and J lost 5; bases outside the gene matches: 14. CDR3 length: 15 residues. CDR3 nucleotide sequence: TGTGCCAGCCCCCTCGGGAGGGACTGGGGTCACGAGCAGTACGTC. This sequence encodes CASPLGRDWGHEQYV.

This clonotype was seen only a few times. This chain uses TRBV19 with TRBJ1-5; D is unresolved. The CDR3 totals 13 residues. The ends were cut back, 7 bases at V and 2 bases at J, with 9 bases in the middle. Germline assignment: CDR1 LNHDA and CDR2 SQIVND (reference sequence). The CDR3, as DNA: TGTGCCAGTACCGGCGAGGGCAATCAGCCCCAGCATTTT. This translates into CASTGEGNQPQHF.

This clonotype was observed at least ten times. The chain uses TRBV7-2 and TRBJ2-7, with 7 nucleotides matching TRBD1. The CDR3 runs 14 residues. Germline V gene data show CDR1 as SGHTA and CDR2 as FQGNSA. V was clipped by 2 bases and J by 3 bases; unmatched bases: 4. CDR3 sequence: CASSLRDRHYEQYV. DNA of the CDR3: TGTGCCAGCAGCTTAAGGGACAGACACTACGAGCAGTACGTC.

This sequence joins TRBV11-2 and TRBJ1-2; the D is unclear. Deletions cut 1 base from V and 2 bases from J, with 8 bases between. This CDR3 comprises 14 residues. CDR1 is SGHAT, CDR2 FQNNGV, per germline. Written as DNA, the CDR3 is TGTGCCAGCAGCTTAGGCCAGTTGAACTATGGCTACACCTTC. Translated, it gives CASSLGQLNYGYTF.